This TCR beta chain was sequenced in a study of blood T cell repertoires in COVID-19 (dated by TCRdb to about 2020). Regarding the complete study: Collaborator samples came from the United States, Italy and Spain and covered acute and convalescent phases of COVID-19. Samples came from the ongoing ImmuneRACE study (first 160 participants) plus 1,254 subjects from 6 global collaborators. The sample metadata nearly always contained a de-identified subject ID, COVID-19 status, age in years and sex. A freely available public database, intended as a resource for researchers studying the immune response to SARS-CoV-2, is where the repertoires were released. The dataset comprised deeply sampled blood TCRbeta repertoires from subjects exposed to, actively infected with, or recovered from COVID-19. The material from the prospective study consisted of cDNA or gDNA derived from T cells, B-cell-depleted T cells, or PBMCs. Where available, HLA class I and class II types were taken from metadata supplied by the sample provider and were not determined by assay-based typing. The study at large found these results: The amount of clinical and demographic metadata varied by source and participant and was provided uncurated.

Participants in the prospective study were enrolled through a virtual design, were aged about 18 to 100 years, and lived in under 25 United States geographic areas. In the prospective study, participants were assigned to cohorts based on the clinical history participants reported in a screening survey and a study questionnaire. Exposed participants were defined as having been in contact with someone with a PCR-confirmed or clinician-diagnosed COVID-19 case within 2 weeks of study entry. In the prospective study, mobile phlebotomists collected whole blood, serum and a nasopharyngeal or oropharyngeal swab from each participant. Participants in the prospective study had the option to provide additional blood draws and questionnaires over a 2-month period. Before DNA extraction, blood samples from the prospective study were shipped at room temperature or frozen. This clone was detected only once. What antigen it recognizes has not been identified. No base qualities exist here, and no much larger clone lies one base off it.

After removal of 4 bases from V and 0 bases from J, the junction retains 0 bases not matched to a gene. The CDR3 spans 14 residues, from the cysteine through the phenylalanine. The only DNA kept is the CDR3, 42 bases in frame from the first base. CDR1 SGHDT and CDR2 YYEEEE are derived from the germline V gene. TCRbeta CDR3 regions were amplified from genomic DNA by means of the immunoSEQ Assay, a bias-controlled multiplex PCR. The original methods were these. The number of nucleated cells in each sample was estimated from the amplification of reference gene primers within the assay. To quantify the absolute abundance of each unique TCRbeta CDR3 rearrangement, sequence reads were collapsed and filtered. For each sample, productive Simpson clonality was calculated as the square root of Simpson's diversity index over productive rearrangements. TCRdb limited this immuneACCESS table to in-frame rearrangements with V and J called. A share of clones is missing; checked studies link under half to unresolved V genes, and the rest is unexplained. V, J and clone size reflect that table, while D and trimming were determined from the DNA. Counted in this sample were approximately 250,000 clones; around 90% of them appeared once. Less than 3.5% of the sample rests with the top ten.

Source material: PBMCs or T cells enriched from blood (not recorded which). This chain is built from TRBV5-6 and TRBJ2-2, and 7 junctional nucleotides match TRBD2. This TCR came from a man aged 40-49 years who had been exposed to COVID-19. The CDR3 is CASSGLANTGELFF. The nucleotide sequence reads TGTGCCAGCAGCGGACTAGCGAACACCGGGGAGCTGTTTTTT.